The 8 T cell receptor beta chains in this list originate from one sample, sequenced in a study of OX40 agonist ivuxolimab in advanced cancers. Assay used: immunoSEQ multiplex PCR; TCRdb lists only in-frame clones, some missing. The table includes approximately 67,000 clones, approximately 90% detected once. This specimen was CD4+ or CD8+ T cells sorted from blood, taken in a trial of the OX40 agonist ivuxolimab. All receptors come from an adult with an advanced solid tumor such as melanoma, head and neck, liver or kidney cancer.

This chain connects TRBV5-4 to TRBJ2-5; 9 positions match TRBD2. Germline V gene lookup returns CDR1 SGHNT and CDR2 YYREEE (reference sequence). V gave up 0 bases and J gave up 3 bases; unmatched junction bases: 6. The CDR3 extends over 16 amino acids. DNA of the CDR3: TGTGCCAGCAGCTTGGGTCTAGCGGGGTGGGAAGAGACCCAGTACTTC. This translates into CASSLGLAGWEETQYF. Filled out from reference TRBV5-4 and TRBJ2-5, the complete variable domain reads ETGVTQSPTHLIKTRGQQVTLRCSSQSGHNTVSWYQQALGQGPQFIFQYYREEENGRGNFPPRFSGLQFPNYSSELNVNALELDDSALYLCASSLGLAGWEETQYFGPGTRLLVL.

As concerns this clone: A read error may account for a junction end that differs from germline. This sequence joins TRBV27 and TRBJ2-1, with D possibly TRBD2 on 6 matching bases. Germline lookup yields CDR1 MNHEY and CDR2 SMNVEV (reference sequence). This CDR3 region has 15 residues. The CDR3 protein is CASSRSGVSYNEQLF. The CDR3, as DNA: TGTGCCAGCAGTCGATCGGGGGTCTCCTACAATGAGCAGCTCTTC.

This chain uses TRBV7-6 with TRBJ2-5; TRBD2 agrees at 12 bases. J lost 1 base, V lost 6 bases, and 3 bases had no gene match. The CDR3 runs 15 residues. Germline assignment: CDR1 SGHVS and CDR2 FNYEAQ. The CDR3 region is CASRGLAGTQETQYF. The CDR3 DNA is TGTGCCAGCAGAGGACTAGCGGGGACCCAAGAGACCCAGTACTTC.

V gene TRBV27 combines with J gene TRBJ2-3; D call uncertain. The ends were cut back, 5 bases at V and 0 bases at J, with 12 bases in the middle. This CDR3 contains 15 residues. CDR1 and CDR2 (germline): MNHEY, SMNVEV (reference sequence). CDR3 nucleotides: TGTGCCAGCAGTATGAGCATCTCTAGCACAGATACGCAGTATTTT. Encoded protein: CASSMSISSTDTQYF.

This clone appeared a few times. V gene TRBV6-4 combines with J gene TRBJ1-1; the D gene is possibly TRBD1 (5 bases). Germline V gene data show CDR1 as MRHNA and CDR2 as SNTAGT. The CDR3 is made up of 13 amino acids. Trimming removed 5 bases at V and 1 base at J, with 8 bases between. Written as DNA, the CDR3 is TGTGCCAGCAGTCTGACAGAGAACACTGAAGCTTTCTTT. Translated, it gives CASSLTENTEAFF.

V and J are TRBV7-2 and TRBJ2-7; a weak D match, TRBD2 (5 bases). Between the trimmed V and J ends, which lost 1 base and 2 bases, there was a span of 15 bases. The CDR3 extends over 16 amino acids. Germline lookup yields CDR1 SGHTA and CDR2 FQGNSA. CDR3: CASSLDEVGETYEQYF. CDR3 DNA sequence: TGTGCCAGCAGCTTAGACGAAGTTGGGGAGACCTACGAGCAGTACTTC.

The CDR3 DNA sequence: TGTGCCAGCAGCTTTGGAGTTCTTAAGGCCCCTAACTATGGCTACACCTTC. This translates into CASSFGVLKAPNYGYTF. The J gene is TRBJ1-2, the V gene TRBV7-9, with no clear D. Germline-derived CDR1 and CDR2 are SEHNR and FQNEAQ (reference sequence). CDR3 length: 17 amino acids. V was pared by 3 bases and J by 0 bases, with 17 bases between.

The CDR3 region has the DNA TGTGCCAGCAGTCCCTCGGGCTACGAGCAGTACTTC. This codes for CASSPSGYEQYF. V is TRBV28 and J is TRBJ2-7; D is unresolved. V was pared by 5 bases and J by 3 bases, with 8 bases between. The CDR3 has 12 amino acids. Germline assignment: CDR1 MDHEN and CDR2 SYDVKM. The variable domain in full, with the rest retrieved from reference TRBV28 and TRBJ2-7, is DVKVTQSSRYLVKRTGEKVFLECVQDMDHENMFWYRQDPGLGLRLIYFSYDVKMKEKGDIPEGYSVSREKKERFSLILESASTNQTSMYLCASSPSGYEQYFGPGTRLTVT.